The next 8 T cell receptor beta chains were all read from a single sample in a study of T cell clusters in autoimmune cytopenias. Each sample's input was around 250 ng genomic DNA, 38,000 or so genome equivalents. TRB rearrangements were amplified by touch-down multiplex PCR with mixed TRB-A/B primers. TCRdb reanalyzed the multiplex PCR reads, giving one entry per CDR3 protein sequence and no DNA. The table lists about 8,200 distinct CDR3 sequences. Sequenced input: peripheral blood. The source is a human donor with an autoimmune cytopenia or autoimmune hepatitis (not recorded which).

This sequence joins TRBV6-1 and TRBJ2-3; TCRdb lists TRBD2, though no DNA is available to test this call. CDR1 and CDR2 (germline): MNHNS, SASEGT. This CDR3 is 16 amino acids long. The CDR3 loop is CASTRTSGRPTDTQYF.

This rearrangement joins TRBV30 to TRBJ1-5; TCRdb selects TRBD1, and the lack of DNA leaves this call unchecked. The CDR3 contains 15 residues. Germline CDR1 reads GTSNPN; CDR2 reads SVGIG (reference sequence). The CDR3 spells CAWSKPPSPNQPQHF.

The chain joins TRBV12-3 or TRBV12-4 to TRBJ1-5. The CDR3 loop spans 13 amino acids. The CDR3 loop is CASSKSGAQPQHF.

Measured by frequency, this clonotype is medium-sized (0.01 to 0.1%). The rearrangement uses TRBV6-5 and TRBJ2-1; TCRdb's D call, TRBD1, is unchecked because there is no DNA. The CDR3 has 17 residues. The germline CDR1 and CDR2 sequences are MNHEY and SVGAGI. CDR3 residues: CASSYLAPGSSYNEQFF.

CDR3 protein: CASSAGLVDEQFF. The genes are TRBV7-6 and TRBJ2-1; TCRdb names TRBD2, which stays unverified in the absence of DNA. CDR1 is SGHVS, CDR2 FNYEAQ, per germline. The CDR3 is 13 amino acids.

This chain uses TRBV6-4 with TRBJ2-1; lacking DNA, the TRBD2 call made by TCRdb goes unchecked. The CDR3 has 13 amino acids. Germline CDR1 and CDR2: MRHNA and SNTAGT. The CDR3 region is CATAKGSTDEQFF.

This clonotype registers medium-sized by frequency. This sequence joins TRBV18 and TRBJ2-3. The CDR3 loop spans 13 amino acids. Germline CDR1 and CDR2: KGHSH and LQKENI. The CDR3 reads CASSPPRTDTQYF.

V is TRBV12-3 or TRBV12-4 and J is TRBJ1-5; TCRdb outputs TRBD1, but without DNA this stays unchecked. The CDR3 covers 16 residues. The CDR3 reads CASRRPGGLLKQPQHF.